Listed below are T cell receptor beta chains from one sample, sequenced in a study of response to subunit inactivated influenza vaccine. TCRdb analysed the RT-PCR reads with MiXCR anew, one entry per CDR3 protein. The profile shows over 300,000 distinct CDR3 sequences, 20% to 25% of them singletons. The sample in question was PBMCs from blood, obtained approximately 20 months after vaccination. The receptors here all came from a man between 50 and 69 years old who received an inactivated influenza vaccine. Both conserved end residues are part of each CDR3. The order of the fields is V gene, D gene, J gene, clone size, CDR3 protein, CDR3 DNA. The D gene is left open where the match is weak. Clone size is given for some rows only: seen once, a few or many times, or a class if the clone is expanded.

>TRBV28|-|TRBJ2-1|-
CASSPGTILGEGNEQFF
TGTGCCAGCAGTCCAGGGACCATACTCGGGGAAGGCAATGAGCAGTTCTTC
>TRBV12-3/TRBV12-4|-|TRBJ1-1|few
CASSRRDRTEAFF
TGTGCCAGCAGTCGCCGGGACCGGACTGAAGCTTTCTTT
>TRBV7-2|TRBD1|TRBJ2-2|-
CASSLGQGDTGELFF
TGTGCCAGCAGCTTGGGACAGGGGGACACCGGGGAGCTGTTTTTT
>TRBV3-1|TRBD2|TRBJ2-1|few
CASSQDKLLAGQNEQFF
TGTGCCAGCAGCCAAGATAAGCTTCTAGCGGGACAGAATGAGCAGTTCTTC
>TRBV12-3/TRBV12-4|-|TRBJ2-3|few
CASSLSTSTDTQYF
TGTGCCAGCAGTTTATCCACTAGCACAGATACGCAGTATTTT
>TRBV29-1|-|TRBJ2-1|many
CSVAGGSYNEQFF
TGCAGCGTTGCCGGGGGCTCCTACAATGAGCAGTTCTTC
>TRBV4-2|TRBD1|TRBJ1-2|few
CASSPQGETYGYTF
TGTGCCAGCAGCCCGCAGGGGGAGACCTATGGCTACACCTTC
>TRBV20-1|TRBD2|TRBJ2-5|many
CSVTGTSGETQYF
TGCAGTGTCACCGGGACTAGCGGAGAGACCCAGTACTTC
>TRBV19|-|TRBJ1-2|-
CASSEQSYGYTF
TGTGCCAGTAGCGAACAGAGCTATGGCTACACCTTC
>TRBV27|-|TRBJ1-5|many
CASSLTANQPQHF
TGTGCCAGCAGTTTAACGGCCAATCAGCCCCAGCATTTT
>TRBV14|-|TRBJ2-7|once
CASSQGRFSYEQYF
TGTGCCAGCAGCCAAGGGAGATTCTCCTACGAGCAGTACTTC
>TRBV4-3|TRBD1|TRBJ1-3|-
CASSQVKGARNTIYF
TGCGCCAGCAGCCAAGTAAAGGGGGCGCGAAACACCATATATTTT
>TRBV11-1|-|TRBJ2-1|-
CASSLGFSAQGLDNEQFF
TGTGCCAGCAGCTTAGGTTTCTCGGCACAAGGTCTTGACAATGAGCAGTTCTTC
>TRBV19|TRBD1|TRBJ1-5|few
CASSISGQNSNQPQHF
TGTGCCAGTAGTATTTCGGGACAGAATAGCAATCAGCCCCAGCATTTT
>TRBV12-3/TRBV12-4|-|TRBJ2-3|-
CASSRGAHTDTQYF
TGTGCCAGCAGTCGGGGGGCGCACACAGATACGCAGTATTTT
>TRBV5-5|-|TRBJ2-2|few
CASSFLQTVTGELFF
TGTGCCAGCAGCTTTCTACAGACAGTCACCGGGGAGCTGTTTTTT
>TRBV18|TRBD2|TRBJ2-5|-
CASSRTPAGGFNKQETQYF
TGTGCCAGCTCGCGAACCCCAGCGGGAGGATTTAATAAACAAGAGACCCAGTACTTC
>TRBV19|TRBD2|TRBJ2-1|-
CASSLAGGWNEQFF
TGTGCCAGTAGTCTAGCGGGAGGGTGGAATGAGCAGTTCTTC
>TRBV28|-|TRBJ2-7|-
CASSAPSAGSLYEQYF
TGTGCCAGCAGTGCCCCTAGCGCAGGGTCGCTTTACGAGCAGTACTTC
>TRBV19|-|TRBJ1-1|-
CASKGNRNTEAFF
TGTGCCAGTAAGGGGAACAGGAACACTGAAGCTTTCTTT
>TRBV7-9|-|TRBJ1-2|-
CASSLTAPFTHYGYTF
TGTGCCAGCAGCTTAACTGCACCCTTCACCCACTATGGCTACACCTTC
>TRBV20-1|TRBD2|TRBJ2-3|once
CSAAGRGDTQYF
TGCAGTGCGGCGGGGAGGGGAGATACGCAGTATTTT